This T cell receptor (beta chain) was captured in a study of T cells after yellow fever vaccination. In making TCR cDNA, 5'RACE template switching added a universal primer site and UMIs to it. TCRdb analysed the 5' RACE reads with MiXCR anew, one entry per CDR3 protein. In the table there are 510,000 or so distinct CDR3 sequences, under 25% of which are singletons. Points from the study as a whole: It was the secondary response that reached its peak faster, day 5 versus 15, but it was weaker. Highly abundant clonotypes carried over from the bulk population could end up in FACS-sorted repertoires as contaminants. Booster sampling recovered most clones from primary vaccination (roughly 96% CD4, around 88% CD8).

Remarks on this clonotype: Its cognate antigen is unknown.

The CDR3 loop spans 14 amino acids. V shed 5 bases and J 6 bases; nucleotides not matched to a gene: 6. The germline CDR1 and CDR2 sequences are SGHTA and FQGNSA. The clonotype originates from a young man who received the YFV17D yellow fever vaccine. The starting material was PBMCs, obtained 15 days after the yellow fever booster vaccination. The J gene is TRBJ2-1, the V gene TRBV7-2; 8 positions agree with TRBD1. The CDR3 sequence: CASSVRTGSNEQFF. The CDR3 nucleotides are TGTGCCAGCAGCGTAAGGACAGGGAGCAATGAGCAGTTCTTC.